Below are 4 T cell receptor beta chains sequenced from a single sample in a study of regulatory T cells in long-lasting Graves disease. Relying on iRepertoire HTBI primers and Arm-PCR of CDR3 regions, the team built TCR beta libraries. TCRdb re-called the multiplex PCR reads through MiXCR, storing one row per CDR3 protein. The sample holds about 300,000 distinct CDR3 sequences, more than 15% seen once. This sample's time point: newly diagnosed GD, antithyroid drugs for less than 3 months. The authors made the TCR library using RNA they extracted from PBMCs. This sample comprised peripheral blood mononuclear cells (PBMCs), obtained at new diagnosis, from a patient treated with antithyroid drugs. These receptors were taken from a female donor with Graves disease.

The sample holds many counts of this clonotype. V usage is TRBV6-1 and J usage is TRBJ2-5, with D possibly matching TRBD2 (5 bases). This CDR3 spans 14 amino acids. Germline CDR1 is MNHNS and CDR2 is SASEGT. The V and J ends lost 6 bases and 2 bases respectively, with 13 bases between them. CDR3 sequence (DNA): TGTGCCAGCAGACCGGCGGGTACGCAAGAGACCCAGTACTTC. Translating it yields CASRPAGTQETQYF.

The chain recombines TRBV2 with TRBJ2-2, with TRBD2 identical over 12 bases. The CDR3 is 16 amino acids. V shed 6 bases and J 7 bases; nucleotides not matched to a gene: 9. From germline, CDR1 is SNHLY and CDR2 FYNNEI. The CDR3 loop reads CASRELAGGPDGELFF. CDR3 DNA sequence: TGTGCCAGCAGAGAACTAGCGGGAGGCCCGGACGGGGAGCTGTTTTTT.

In its sample, this clonotype was seen many times. A much bigger clone sits one base away, suggesting this may be a read error. The J gene is TRBJ1-1, the V gene TRBV12-3 or TRBV12-4; a possible D gene is TRBD1 (6 bases). The CDR3 runs to 13 residues. The CDR3 loop is CASSYLGDTEASF. In nucleotides, the CDR3 is TGTGCCAGCAGTTACCTAGGGGACACTGAAGCTTCCTTT.

This clonotype was seen ten or more times. The rearrangement links TRBV19 to TRBJ2-1; D possibly corresponds to TRBD2 (6 bases). Trimming pared 4 bases from V and 1 base from J, leaving 14 bases between. The CDR3 extends over 16 amino acids. CDR1 LNHDA and CDR2 SQIVND come from the germline V gene (reference sequence). CDR3 DNA sequence: TGTGCCAGTAGTAGTTTACGGGGGAAATCCTACAATGAGCAGTTCTTC. Its protein is CASSSLRGKSYNEQFF.